Presented here are 18 T cell receptor beta chains from one specimen sequenced in a study of cytomegalovirus exposure and HLA in healthy donors. PCR used 60 Vbeta primers and 13 Jbeta primers. TCRdb's table, derived via immunoSEQ multiplex PCR, lists solely in-frame clones and lacks some. The sample shows 60,000 to 90,000 clones, over 60% of them seen only once. Sequenced input: PBMCs. All receptors come from a man aged 35 to 55 in good health and CMV-seropositive.

The rearrangement joins TRBV19 to TRBJ2-2, with D maybe TRBD2 (5 bases). The CDR3 has 15 amino acids. V was cut by 3 bases and J by 7 bases, with 15 bases left in between. Germline assignment: CDR1 LNHDA and CDR2 SQIVND (reference sequence). The chain's CDR3 is CASSIVIGGSGELFF. The CDR3 DNA follows: TGTGCCAGTAGTATCGTTATTGGAGGTAGCGGGGAGCTGTTTTTT.

This clone came up a few times. The chain uses TRBV9 and TRBJ2-3, with a tentative D call TRBD1 (5 bases). Germline V gene sequence: CDR1 SGDLS, CDR2 YYNGEE. The V end was cut by 3 bases, the J end by 3 bases, with 11 bases between. This CDR3 contains 14 residues. The CDR3 region is CASSAHQGTDTQYF. The CDR3 region has the DNA TGTGCCAGCAGCGCACACCAGGGAACAGATACGCAGTATTTT.

CDR3 bases: TGTGCCAGCACGGTTAGCGGGAGGGTGGATACGCAGTATTTT. Its translation is CASTVSGRVDTQYF. V usage is TRBV28 and J usage is TRBJ2-3, with TRBD2 identical over 11 bases. Per germline, CDR1 MDHEN and CDR2 SYDVKM. The CDR3 totals 14 residues. V gave up 7 bases and J gave up 6 bases; unmatched junction bases: 6.

The chain has TRBV2 and TRBJ1-5; 7 positions match TRBD1. The CDR3 sequence is 14 residues long. CDR1 is SNHLY, CDR2 FYNNEI, per germline. Unmatched junction bases numbered 8, after V lost 5 bases and J lost 7 bases. For the CDR3, the DNA is TGTGCCAGCAGTTTAAACAGGGGTAGACAGCCCCAGCATTTT. Protein sequence: CASSLNRGRQPQHF.

The sample holds a few counts of this clone. The chain has TRBV18 and TRBJ1-3; a possible D gene is TRBD1 (6 bases). Per germline, CDR1 KGHSH and CDR2 LQKENI. V gave up 3 bases and J gave up 0 bases, with 12 bases separating them. This CDR3 has 16 residues. CDR3: CASSPGQPNSGNTIYF. The CDR3 DNA follows: TGTGCCAGCTCACCCGGACAGCCCAACTCTGGAAACACCATATATTTT.

The gene calls are TRBV29-1 and TRBJ2-2; possible D gene TRBD1, 5 bases. V lost 7 bases and J 2 bases, leaving 8 bases between the germline ends. This CDR3 comprises 12 residues. Germline CDR1 and CDR2: SQVTM and ANQGSEA. The CDR3 region is CSGWGNTGELFF. In DNA, the CDR3 is TGCAGCGGCTGGGGCAACACCGGGGAGCTGTTTTTT.

About this clone: Different DNA sequences within this sample yield the same CDR3. The rearrangement uses TRBV29-1 and TRBJ1-1, with 9 bases that match TRBD1. The germline V gene encodes CDR1 SQVTM and CDR2 ANQGSEA. After removal of 6 bases from V and 3 bases from J, the junction contained 5 bases not matched to a gene. The CDR3 has 13 amino acids. CDR3 sequence: CSVGGQGHTEAFF. The CDR3 nucleotides are TGCAGCGTGGGAGGACAGGGGCACACTGAAGCTTTCTTT.

This sequence joins TRBV6-4 and TRBJ1-5; weak D call: TRBD1 (6 bases). This CDR3 comprises 13 residues. In germline, CDR1 is MRHNA, CDR2 SNTAGT. Trimming stripped 3 bases from V and 6 bases from J, with 9 bases between. The CDR3 nucleotides are TGTGCCAGCAGTGAGGGACAAGGTCAGCCCCAGCATTTT. Amino acid sequence: CASSEGQGQPQHF.

This chain links TRBV13 with TRBJ2-7; 8 bases map to TRBD2. V lost 8 bases, J lost 1 base, and 7 bases stayed unmatched. The CDR3 loop spans 14 amino acids. Germline CDR1 PRHDT, CDR2 FYEKMQ (reference sequence). CDR3 nucleotides: TGTGCCAGCGGGTCGGGAGGGCAATCCTACGAGCAGTACTTC. This codes for CASGSGGQSYEQYF.

The rearrangement uses TRBV6-4 and TRBJ1-1; D is unresolved. Deletions cut 0 bases from V and 9 bases from J, with 11 bases between. CDR1 is MRHNA and CDR2 is SNTAGT in the germline V gene. The CDR3 spans 13 residues. CDR3 sequence: CASSDSSSNQAFF. The CDR3 nucleotides are TGTGCCAGCAGTGACTCTAGCAGCAATCAAGCTTTCTTT.

This chain connects TRBV6-1 to TRBJ2-5; TRBD2 matches at 11 bases. The CDR3 loop spans 15 amino acids. Germline lookup yields CDR1 MNHNS and CDR2 SASEGT. The V and J ends lost 4 bases and 4 bases, in that order; junction bases with no gene match: 5. The CDR3 loop is CASSALAGVGETQYF. DNA for the CDR3: TGTGCCAGCAGTGCACTAGCGGGAGTGGGAGAGACCCAGTACTTC.

The CDR3 DNA sequence: TGTGCCTGCCCCCCGGGACTAGCGGGGGGGTACACCGGGGAGCTGTTTTTT. It codes for CACPPGLAGGYTGELFF. The chain couples TRBV30 to TRBJ2-2; 16 bases map to TRBD2. V lost 6 bases and J lost 3; bases outside the gene matches: 7. CDR1 is GTSNPN, CDR2 SVGIG, per germline (reference sequence). The CDR3 has 17 amino acids.

The chain recombines TRBV2 with TRBJ1-5; a weak D match, TRBD1 (6 bases). CDR3 length: 14 amino acids. The germline V and J ends were trimmed by 7 bases and 7 bases, with 17 bases remaining between them. CDR1 is SNHLY and CDR2 is FYNNEI in the germline V gene. Here the CDR3 DNA reads TGTGCCAGCACCATGCCGGGGGGGGGCCAGCCCCAGCATTTT. It specifies CASTMPGGGQPQHF.

This clone was detected a few times. The chain couples TRBV27 to TRBJ2-3, with D unclear. Germline V CDR1 and CDR2: MNHEY, SMNVEV (reference sequence). V lost 4 bases and J 0 bases, leaving 11 bases between the germline ends. The CDR3 length is 15 residues. The CDR3 DNA is TGTGCCAGCAGTTCGAGATTTCCTAGCACAGATACGCAGTATTTT. Protein: CASSSRFPSTDTQYF.

This clone was seen a few times. The chain recombines TRBV7-2 with TRBJ2-3; 12 nucleotides line up with TRBD2. The CDR3 has 15 amino acids. After removal of 4 bases from V and 3 bases from J, the junction contained 2 bases not matched to a gene. Germline V gene lookup returns CDR1 SGHTA and CDR2 FQGNSA. The CDR3 reads CASSSGLAGTDTQYF. For the CDR3, the DNA is TGTGCCAGCAGCTCCGGACTAGCGGGAACAGATACGCAGTATTTT.

The rearrangement links TRBV6-5 to TRBJ1-2; the match to TRBD1 covers 9 bases. V was pared by 6 bases and J by 3 bases, with 5 bases of the junction left unmatched. Germline assignment: CDR1 MNHEY and CDR2 SVGAGI. This CDR3 is 14 amino acids long. The CDR3 is CASSYRGQDYGYTF. CDR3 in DNA: TGTGCCAGCAGCTACAGGGGGCAGGACTATGGCTACACCTTC.

This clone has just a few counts. The rearrangement joins TRBV11-2 to TRBJ2-1; D is possibly TRBD2 (5 bases). The CDR3 extends over 15 amino acids. V lost 3 bases, J lost 4 bases, and 13 bases lay in between. The germline CDR1 and CDR2 sequences are SGHAT and FQNNGV. DNA for the CDR3: TGTGCCAGCAGCTTCCTCGGGGTAGTTTACAATGAGCAGTTCTTC. Its protein product is CASSFLGVVYNEQFF. The whole variable domain, filled in from reference TRBV11-2 and TRBJ2-1, reads EAGVAQSPRYKIIEKRQSVAFWCNPISGHATLYWYQQILGQGPKLLIQFQNNGVVDDSQLPKDRFSAERLKGVDSTLKIQPAKLEDSAVYLCASSFLGVVYNEQFFGPGTRLTVL.

This clone was detected only once. V gene TRBV5-1 combines with J gene TRBJ2-3; 9 bases match TRBD2. The CDR3 covers 17 residues. Germline assignment: CDR1 SGHRS and CDR2 YFSETQ. V shed 3 bases and J 3 bases; nucleotides not matched to a gene: 11. As DNA, the CDR3 is TGCGCCAGCAGCTCCTCCGCGGGTAGCGGGAGAACAGATACGCAGTATTTT. Protein: CASSSSAGSGRTDTQYF.